The sequence of this T cell receptor beta chain was determined in a study of T-cell memory formation after mild COVID-19. Study overall: Clusters were largely donor specific.

This clonotype was counted a few times. CDR1 is KGHSH, CDR2 LQKENI, per germline. V was trimmed by 0 bases and J by 7 bases, leaving 13 bases between them. The length of the CDR3 is 15 residues. Libraries for TCRalpha and TCRbeta carried sample barcodes and unique molecular identifiers via 5'RACE. From the 5' RACE reads, TCRdb called clonotypes with MiXCR, one entry per CDR3 protein. The sample lists 350,000 to 500,000 distinct CDR3 sequences; about a quarter were seen once. V and J are TRBV18 and TRBJ2-1, with D perhaps matching TRBD1 (6 bases). The clonotype comes from an adult woman who had mild COVID-19 (a few samples of this study predate the infection). Cell type and time point are not known. The sample was PBMCs or a T cell subset sorted from them (not recorded which). The CDR3 sequence: CASSPPGHHGNEQFF. The DNA for the CDR3 is TGTGCCAGCTCACCACCGGGACACCACGGGAATGAGCAGTTCTTC.